Following are 11 T cell receptor beta chains from one sample sequenced in a study of cytomegalovirus exposure and HLA in healthy donors. 60 Vbeta and 13 Jbeta primers were used in PCR. Generated by immunoSEQ multiplex PCR, the TCRdb table keeps only in-frame clones and is missing some. The sample shows under 150,000 clones, over 60% of them seen only once. Sequenced sample: PBMCs. Receptors originate from a male donor in good health and CMV-seropositive.

The chain uses TRBV5-6 and TRBJ1-1; 7 positions match TRBD1. Germline trimming cut 4 bases from V and 0 bases from J; bases unmatched to any gene: 15. The CDR3 has 18 amino acids. The germline CDR1 and CDR2 sequences are SGHDT and YYEEEE. The CDR3 reads CASSVLYRGGGMNTEAFF. In DNA form, the CDR3 reads TGTGCCAGCAGCGTACTTTACAGGGGCGGGGGGATGAACACTGAAGCTTTCTTT. Drawing the rest from reference TRBV5-6 and TRBJ1-1, the complete variable domain is DAGVTQSPTHLIKTRGQQVTLRCSPKSGHDTVSWYQQALGQGPQFIFQYYEEEERQRGNFPDRFSGHQFPNYSSELNVNALLLGDSALYLCASSVLYRGGGMNTEAFFGQGTRLTVV.

This clone has just one count. The V gene is TRBV29-1, the J gene TRBJ1-2, with TRBD1 matching over 7 bases. J lost 0 bases, V lost 2 bases, and 18 bases had no gene match. This CDR3 is built from 19 residues. Germline loops: CDR1 SQVTM, CDR2 ANQGSEA. CDR3 sequence: CSVEFRGIGPPTTNYGYTF. The CDR3 DNA sequence: TGCAGCGTTGAATTCAGGGGGATCGGCCCCCCCACTACTAACTATGGCTACACCTTC.

The chain links TRBV5-4 to TRBJ1-1; 9 nucleotides line up with TRBD1. The germline gives CDR1 SGHNT, CDR2 YYREEE (reference sequence). J lost 3 bases, V lost 7 bases, and 7 bases had no gene match. CDR3 length: 14 residues. The CDR3 sequence: CASALDRGDTEAFF. The DNA for the CDR3 is TGTGCCAGCGCCCTGGACAGGGGTGACACTGAAGCTTTCTTT.

The chain couples TRBV4-3 to TRBJ2-5; the match to TRBD2 covers 11 bases. This CDR3 spans 19 amino acids. Germline V gives CDR1 LGHNA, CDR2 YSLEER. After removal of 0 bases from V and 2 bases from J, the junction contained 11 bases not matched to a gene. The CDR3: CASSQDFPTSGREQETQYF. The CDR3, as DNA: TGCGCCAGCAGCCAAGATTTCCCCACTAGCGGGAGAGAACAAGAGACCCAGTACTTC.

This clone was observed once. The V gene is TRBV5-1, the J gene TRBJ2-5; the match to TRBD1 covers 10 bases. This CDR3 has 15 amino acids. V trimming: 0 bases; J trimming: 7 bases; junction bases outside the gene matches: 6. Germline CDR1 SGHRS, CDR2 YFSETQ. This chain's CDR3 is CASSLADRGQGTQYF. As DNA, the CDR3 is TGCGCCAGCAGCTTGGCCGACAGGGGGCAGGGGACCCAGTACTTC. Supplemented by reference TRBV5-1 and TRBJ2-5, the full variable domain reads KAGVTQTPRYLIKTRGQQVTLSCSPISGHRSVSWYQQTPGQGLQFLFEYFSETQRNKGNFPGRFSGRQFSNSRSEMNVSTLELGDSALYLCASSLADRGQGTQYFGPGTRLLVL.

The V and J genes are TRBV28 and TRBJ2-1; D gene uncertain. Germline values: CDR1 MDHEN, CDR2 SYDVKM. This CDR3 is built from 11 residues. The V gene lost 8 bases and the J gene lost 8 bases, with 10 bases spanning the gap. The CDR3 DNA follows: TGTGCCAGCTTTTCCCGGGATGAGCAGTTCTTC. Its translation: CASFSRDEQFF.

This clone is a singleton in its sample. V usage is TRBV7-8 and J usage is TRBJ2-1; 10 bases match TRBD1. Per the germline V gene, CDR1 is SGHVS and CDR2 is FQNEAQ. CDR3 length: 15 amino acids. The trim removed 5 bases at V and 4 bases at J, leaving 5 bases unmatched. CDR3: CASSQTGGSYNEQFF. CDR3 in DNA: TGTGCCAGCAGCCAGACAGGGGGCTCTTACAATGAGCAGTTCTTC.

The V gene is TRBV2, the J gene TRBJ1-4, with TRBD1 matching 7 bases. This CDR3 comprises 17 residues. CDR1 and CDR2 from the germline V gene are SNHLY and FYNNEI. V trimming: 3 bases; J trimming: 9 bases; junction bases outside the gene matches: 16. CDR3 loop: CASSEVEPATGPKKLFF. CDR3 DNA: TGTGCCAGCAGTGAGGTGGAACCGGCGACAGGGCCGAAAAAACTGTTTTTT.

A note on this clone: A junction end diverges from the germline sequence, so it may reflect a read error. The rearrangement uses TRBV6-5 and TRBJ2-2; 8 bases agree with TRBD1. CDR1 MNHEY and CDR2 SVGAGI come from the germline V gene. This CDR3 is 14 amino acids long. CDR3 sequence: CTSSWDRLTGELFF. The CDR3 nucleotides are TGTACCAGCAGTTGGGACAGGTTGACCGGGGAGCTGTTTTTT.

This clone was detected a few times. The chain uses TRBV5-6 and TRBJ1-4; 8 nucleotides line up with TRBD1. The CDR3 consists of 14 residues. CDR1 SGHDT and CDR2 YYEEEE come from the germline V gene. Trimming removed 6 bases from V and 3 bases from J; junction bases left unmatched: 4. CDR3 protein: CASKTGAPNEKLFF. CDR3 coding DNA: TGTGCCAGCAAGACAGGGGCCCCTAATGAAAAACTGTTTTTT. The full variable domain, rest sourced from reference TRBV5-6 and TRBJ1-4, is DAGVTQSPTHLIKTRGQQVTLRCSPKSGHDTVSWYQQALGQGPQFIFQYYEEEERQRGNFPDRFSGHQFPNYSSELNVNALLLGDSALYLCASKTGAPNEKLFFGSGTQLSVL.

This sequence joins TRBV28 and TRBJ2-1; 8 bases line up with TRBD2. CDR1 MDHEN and CDR2 SYDVKM come from the germline V gene. The CDR3 loop spans 17 amino acids. Unmatched junction bases numbered 14, after V lost 3 bases and J lost 7 bases. The CDR3 is CASSFTLSLAERNEQFF. CDR3 nucleotide sequence: TGTGCCAGCAGTTTCACCCTGTCACTAGCGGAGAGGAATGAGCAGTTCTTC.